This T cell receptor beta chain was obtained from a study of shared clonotypes between healthy human individuals. Study outcomes and limitations: The study sampled only blood, and tissue repertoires likely differ. Clonotypes which were not shared had lower generation probabilities than clonotypes that all four donors shared.

Trimming cost V 1 base and J 0 bases, with 2 bases left between them. There are 13 residues in the CDR3. Naive CD8 cells lacked CD45RO, underwent positive selection for CCR7 and left out terminally differentiated effector memory CD45RA+ cells. Nashville, Tennessee was home to all donors, each a Caucasian adult. Original processing notes: ImmunoSEQ sequences covered only the junction and lacked quality scores; filtering therefore differed. TCRdb keeps only in-frame clones here, not all; method: immunoSEQ multiplex PCR. D and trimming were read from the DNA, whereas the V and J calls and clone size are those reported in that table. Among about 2,100,000 clones listed, 93% were seen once. This clone has only one observation. Its antigen is as yet unknown.

Input material: naive CD8+ T cells from PBMCs. The chain has TRBV23-1 and TRBJ2-3; D gene uncertain. TRBV23-1 is assigned to the ORF class and has an uncertain function. The TCR originated in a man aged 18 to 30 in good health. Some clones in this sample may be carry-over from other donors' samples. CDR3 in amino acids: CASSQYSTDTQYF. The CDR3 bases are TGCGCCAGCAGTCAATACAGCACAGATACGCAGTATTTT.